Below, 10 T cell receptor beta chains from the same sample are listed, as sequenced in a study of shared clonotypes between healthy human individuals. The method was immunoSEQ multiplex PCR; TCRdb's version includes in-frame clones alone and lacks a portion of them. This sample has 2,500,000 or so clones, with 80% to 95% found just once. Sequencing was done on a sample of naive CD4+ T cells from PBMCs. Subset noted: CD45RA+ positively selected. Receptor source: a man aged 18 to 35 in good health. Some clones in this sample may be carry-over from other donors' samples.

V usage is TRBV2 and J usage is TRBJ1-1, with TRBD1 as a possible D gene (6 bases). CDR1 SNHLY and CDR2 FYNNEI come from the germline V gene. V lost 4 bases and J lost 4, with 10 bases in between. The CDR3 contains 13 residues. CDR3 in amino acids: CASSAMTGTEAFF. CDR3 bases: TGTGCCAGCAGTGCTATGACAGGCACTGAAGCTTTCTTT.

The rearrangement uses TRBV7-2 and TRBJ2-1; 7 positions match TRBD2. CDR1 is SGHTA and CDR2 is FQGNSA in the germline V gene. The CDR3 covers 16 residues. J gave up 4 bases and V 5 bases, and 11 bases lay outside the gene matches. The CDR3 DNA is TGTGCCAGCAGCACCTCCCTAGCGGCCGGATACAATGAGCAGTTCTTC. Its translation is CASSTSLAAGYNEQFF.

The rearrangement links TRBV25-1 to TRBJ2-1; possible D gene TRBD1, 6 bases. Trimming pared 10 bases from V and 7 bases from J, leaving 26 bases between. The CDR3 spans 16 residues. Germline V gives CDR1 MGHDK, CDR2 SYGVNS. Here the CDR3 DNA reads TGTGCCACCACACTGAATATTGGGGGCGCTGGGAATGAGCAGTTCTTC. This codes for CATTLNIGGAGNEQFF.

The chain employs TRBV27 and TRBJ2-5, with TRBD1 as a possible D gene (5 bases). The V gene lost 3 bases and the J gene lost 3 bases, with 11 bases spanning the gap. CDR1 and CDR2 from the germline V gene are MNHEY and SMNVEV (reference sequence). The CDR3 length is 14 residues. CDR3 bases: TGTGCCAGCAGTTTCCAGGGTAGAGAAGAGACCCAGTACTTC. Protein: CASSFQGREETQYF.

The gene calls are TRBV10-3 and TRBJ2-1, with D unclear. The germline V and J ends were trimmed by 2 bases and 2 bases, with 7 bases remaining between them. Germline CDR1 reads ENHRY; CDR2 reads SYGVKD. The CDR3 sequence is 14 residues long. CDR3 coding DNA: TGTGCCATCAGTGAGGCAGGAGCCTACAATGAGCAGTTCTTC. Translating it yields CAISEAGAYNEQFF.

This chain joins TRBV5-1 and TRBJ2-2; 14 bases line up with TRBD2. Germline V gene data show CDR1 as SGHRS and CDR2 as YFSETQ. The CDR3 consists of 16 residues. V shed 3 bases and J 3 bases; nucleotides not matched to a gene: 1. The CDR3 nucleotides are TGCGCCAGCAGCTCGGGACTAGCGGGAGACACCGGGGAGCTGTTTTTT. Its protein product is CASSSGLAGDTGELFF.

The rearrangement joins TRBV29-1 to TRBJ2-7; 8 nucleotides line up with TRBD2. The trim removed 5 bases at V and 2 bases at J, leaving 8 bases unmatched. Germline CDR1 reads SQVTM; CDR2 reads ANQGSEA. The CDR3 has 14 residues. The chain's CDR3 is CSVRLAGAPYEQYF. For the CDR3, the DNA is TGCAGCGTTCGCCTAGCGGGTGCACCCTACGAGCAGTACTTC.

In regard to this clone: This sample also contains other DNA sequences that code for the same CDR3. The chain recombines TRBV20-1 with TRBJ2-3; D unresolved. Germline assignment: CDR1 DFQATT and CDR2 SNEGSKA (reference sequence). V was trimmed by 1 base and J by 5 bases, leaving 4 bases between them. The CDR3 has 11 amino acids. Here the CDR3 DNA reads TGCAGTGCTAGAGGGGAAGATACGCAGTATTTT. This translates into CSARGEDTQYF.

The chain links TRBV6-6 to TRBJ2-5; D ambiguous. The better agreement between TRBJ2-7 and the DNA end casts doubt on the J call. This CDR3 is built from 15 residues. The V gene's germline CDR1 is MNHNY and CDR2 SVGAGI (reference sequence). The CDR3 region is CASQPEQLSPNEQYF. DNA of the CDR3: TGTGCCAGCCAACCCGAACAACTCAGCCCGAACGAGCAGTACTTC.

The CDR3 DNA is TGCGCCAGCAGCCCAATTGGTGGGGGGAACACTGAAGCTTTCTTT. Translated, it gives CASSPIGGGNTEAFF. The chain links TRBV5-1 to TRBJ1-1, with D possibly TRBD1 on 5 matching bases. This CDR3 region has 15 residues. Trimming removed 4 bases at V and 1 base at J, with 14 bases between. Per germline, CDR1 SGHRS and CDR2 YFSETQ.